This TCR beta chain comes out of a study of T cell repertoires in cytomegalovirus infection. About the research overall: Researchers turned to recently identified HLA-C-restricted CMV epitopes as well as well-studied HLA-B-restricted ones. Matching HLA type and CMV infection were both indicated by public TCR beta signatures.

V was cut by 6 bases and J by 8 bases, with 11 bases left in between. This CDR3 is built from 11 residues. From germline, CDR1 is SQVTM and CDR2 ANQGSEA. Whole-study results and caveats: Dominant in the ex vivo response were TCR beta clonotypes restricted by HLA-C and specific for CMV. Summed frequency of shared TCR beta families picked out CMV carriers who also had the relevant HLA.

Points on this clonotype: Its cognate antigen is unknown.

TCRdb reprocessed the reads via MiXCR and lists one record per CDR3 protein. The data contain approximately 300,000 distinct CDR3 sequences, 25% of them singletons. The source is a human donor in good health (CMV status not recorded). Some clones in this sample may be carry-over from other donors' samples. Sample: cultured PBMCs, taken from culture after CMV antigen stimulation. The chain is built from TRBV29-1 and TRBJ2-4; weak D call: TRBD1 (5 bases). CDR3 protein: CSVQGSHIQYF. In DNA, the CDR3 is TGCAGCGTCCAGGGATCGCACATTCAGTACTTC.